The 21 T cell receptor beta chains listed next were all sequenced from one sample in a study of glioma-infiltrating T cells. TCR alpha and beta CDR3 regions were amplified from RNA using iRepertoire nested multiplex PCR. TCRdb reanalysed the multiplex PCR reads using MiXCR and keeps one entry per CDR3 protein. The sample consists of roughly 100,000 distinct CDR3 sequences, about 30% of them appearing once. Sample: glioma tissue, nonneoplastic brain tissue, or PBMCs (not recorded which). All receptors come from a human donor with low-grade glioma or glioblastoma, undergoing nonglioma brain surgery, or in good health (not recorded which).

On this clonotype: A much larger clone lies one base from this, so it may be a read error. The chain employs TRBV14 and TRBJ2-5; TRBD1 is a possible D gene (5 bases). CDR1 SGHDN and CDR2 FVKESK come from the germline V gene. There are 14 residues in the CDR3. The CDR3 DNA is TGTGCCGGCAGTTTATCTGGGGCCCAAGAGACCCAGTACTTC. It specifies CAGSLSGAQETQYF.

This clonotype was recorded at least ten times. The gene calls are TRBV5-1 and TRBJ1-6; a weak D match, TRBD1 (5 bases). The germline V gene has CDR1 SGHRS and CDR2 YFSETQ. This CDR3 region has 13 residues. The V end lost 6 bases, the J end lost 8 bases, and 12 bases lay between the germline ends. The CDR3 DNA reads TGCGCCAGCACCTCAACGGGGGATTCACCCCTCCACTTT. Translation: CASTSTGDSPLHF.

This clonotype has more than one count but fewer than ten. The V call is TRBV11-1, the J call TRBJ1-3; 8 bases line up with TRBD1. There are 16 residues in the CDR3. The ends lost 3 bases at V and 4 bases at J; junction bases unmatched: 8. Germline-derived CDR1 and CDR2 are SGHAT and FQDESV (reference sequence). The CDR3: CASSFTDRGTGNTIYF. The DNA for the CDR3 is TGTGCCAGCAGCTTCACCGACAGGGGAACCGGAAACACCATATATTTT.

The chain combines TRBV2 with TRBJ2-1, with D possibly TRBD2 on 6 matching bases. Germline V gene lookup returns CDR1 SNHLY and CDR2 FYNNEI. The length of the CDR3 is 13 residues. Deletions cut 7 bases from V and 6 bases from J, with 13 bases between. CDR3: CASMEGSGNEQFF. The CDR3 nucleotides are TGTGCCAGCATGGAGGGGTCAGGCAATGAGCAGTTCTTC.

This clonotype was seen many times. This sequence joins TRBV27 and TRBJ2-7; D is perhaps TRBD1 (5 bases). The germline gives CDR1 MNHEY, CDR2 SMNVEV (reference sequence). V lost 5 bases and J 3 bases, leaving 11 bases between the germline ends. The CDR3 is made up of 13 amino acids. The CDR3 DNA reads as TGTGCCAGCAGTCCCCAGGGATACTACGAGCAGTACTTC. This encodes CASSPQGYYEQYF.

This clonotype has at least ten counts. The rearrangement links TRBV20-1 to TRBJ1-1, with 10 bases that match TRBD1. The CDR3 is 14 amino acids. Germline CDR1 is DFQATT and CDR2 is SNEGSKA (reference sequence). V lost 3 bases, J lost 2 bases, and 3 bases stayed unmatched. The CDR3: CSARTGGGNTEAFF. In DNA, the CDR3 is TGCAGTGCTAGGACAGGGGGCGGCAACACTGAAGCTTTCTTT.

This clonotype occurred many times. DNA for the CDR3: TGTGCCAGCAGCATCGGTGGGCAAGAGACCCAGTACTTC. Translating gives CASSIGGQETQYF. This chain joins TRBV7-2 and TRBJ2-5; D gene ambiguous. The CDR3 spans 13 residues. Germline lookup yields CDR1 SGHTA and CDR2 FQGNSA. V lost 5 bases, J lost 2 bases, and 9 bases lay in between.

This chain uses TRBV11-2 with TRBJ2-3, with 14 bases matching TRBD2. Germline CDR1 SGHAT, CDR2 FQNNGV. The CDR3 contains 17 residues. The junction had 7 bases not matched to a gene; V was cut back by 1 base and J by 7 bases. CDR3 residues: CASSLVRTSGRSNTQYF. CDR3 DNA sequence: TGTGCCAGCAGCTTAGTTAGGACTAGCGGGAGGTCAAATACGCAGTATTTT.

This clonotype was observed many times. This rearrangement joins TRBV2 to TRBJ2-7; TRBD1 matches 8 bases. The V and J ends lost 9 bases and 3 bases, in that order; junction bases with no gene match: 7. The CDR3 is made up of 13 amino acids. In germline, CDR1 is SNHLY, CDR2 FYNNEI. The CDR3: CASSAQGVYEQYF. The CDR3 DNA reads as TGTGCCAGTTCAGCACAGGGGGTCTACGAGCAGTACTTC.

The V gene is TRBV4-2, the J gene TRBJ1-2, with 9 bases identical to TRBD1. The CDR3 is 15 residues long. The germline V gene encodes CDR1 LGHNA and CDR2 YNFKEQ. Trimming took 1 base from V and 5 from J; bases not matched to a gene: 5. The CDR3 sequence: CASSQVTGGNYGYTF. As DNA, the CDR3 is TGTGCCAGCAGCCAAGTGACAGGGGGGAATTATGGCTACACCTTC.

This clonotype was seen a few times. V usage is TRBV7-3 and J usage is TRBJ1-1, with TRBD1 matching over 11 bases. Germline V gene sequence: CDR1 SGHTA, CDR2 FQGTGA. J gave up 4 bases and V 7 bases, and 2 bases lay outside the gene matches. The CDR3 is 13 residues long. Here the CDR3 reads CASKGQGVTEAFF. Here the CDR3 DNA reads TGTGCCAGCAAGGGACAGGGGGTCACTGAAGCTTTCTTT.

This clonotype was recorded at least ten times. The chain has TRBV7-2 and TRBJ2-5; D remains unclear. Germline CDR1 reads SGHTA; CDR2 reads FQGNSA. Between the trimmed V and J ends, which lost 1 base and 2 bases, there was a span of 5 bases. The CDR3 contains 13 residues. The CDR3: CASSLGPQETQYF. The CDR3 DNA is TGTGCCAGCAGCTTAGGCCCGCAAGAGACCCAGTACTTC.

This clonotype appeared many times. This chain uses TRBV25-1 with TRBJ2-1, with D possibly matching TRBD1 (5 bases). The V end lost 2 bases, the J end lost 5 bases, and 13 bases lay between the germline ends. Germline assignment: CDR1 MGHDK and CDR2 SYGVNS. This CDR3 spans 15 amino acids. CDR3 residues: CASSERVTAHNEQFF. As DNA, the CDR3 is TGTGCCAGCAGTGAAAGGGTGACAGCGCACAATGAGCAGTTCTTC.

This clonotype occurred a few times. This rearrangement joins TRBV29-1 to TRBJ2-5; 7 bases are a match to TRBD1. The germline V gene has CDR1 SQVTM and CDR2 ANQGSEA. The CDR3 is 12 amino acids. V dropped 8 bases and J dropped 5; count of bases not matched to a gene: 8. The DNA for the CDR3 is TGCAGCTCTCAGACAGGGCGGGAGACCCAGTACTTC. Translating gives CSSQTGRETQYF.

In this sample, this clonotype turned up a few times. The gene calls are TRBV5-1 and TRBJ1-1; TRBD1 matches at 8 bases. The CDR3 spans 14 residues. Germline CDR1 and CDR2: SGHRS and YFSETQ. With V trimmed by 4 bases and J by 3 bases, 5 bases remained unmatched. CDR3 in DNA: TGCGCCAGCAGCAGGGGACAGGCGGACACTGAAGCTTTCTTT. Translation: CASSRGQADTEAFF.

This clonotype was observed many times. The V and J genes are TRBV7-2 and TRBJ2-5; 8 bases fit TRBD2. This CDR3 region has 16 residues. V trimming: 2 bases; J trimming: 4 bases; junction bases outside the gene matches: 9. In germline, CDR1 is SGHTA, CDR2 FQGNSA. CDR3 region: CASSLRDLLAGETQYF. The CDR3 DNA reads TGTGCCAGCAGCTTACGTGATTTGCTAGCGGGAGAGACCCAGTACTTC. Supplemented by reference TRBV7-2 and TRBJ2-5, the full variable domain reads GAGVSQSPSNKVTEKGKDVELRCDPISGHTALYWYRQSLGQGLEFLIYFQGNSAPDKSGLPSDRFSAERTGGSVSTLTIQRTQQEDSAVYLCASSLRDLLAGETQYFGPGTRLLVL.

There are many counts of this clonotype. The rearrangement links TRBV11-1 to TRBJ2-7; D is uncertain. This CDR3 has 11 amino acids. Deletions cut 3 bases from V and 6 bases from J, with 6 bases between. Germline V gene sequence: CDR1 SGHAT, CDR2 FQDESV (reference sequence). The CDR3 nucleotides read TGTGCCAGCAGCTTGGACCTCGAGCAGTACTTC. Translation gives CASSLDLEQYF. The full variable domain, in which reference TRBV11-1 and TRBJ2-7 provide the parts outside the CDR3, is EAEVAQSPRYKITEKSQAVAFWCDPISGHATLYWYRQILGQGPELLVQFQDESVVDDSQLPKDRFSAERLKGVDSTLKIQPAELGDSAMYLCASSLDLEQYFGPGTRLTVT.

This clonotype was detected only a few times. The chain uses TRBV29-1 and TRBJ2-4; TRBD2 matches 7 bases. The ends lost 4 bases at V and 9 bases at J; junction bases unmatched: 9. From germline, CDR1 is SQVTM and CDR2 ANQGSEA. This CDR3 comprises 13 residues. In DNA form, the CDR3 reads TGCAGCGTTGTACTAGCGTATTCCGGCATTCAGTACTTC. Translation gives CSVVLAYSGIQYF.

The chain links TRBV7-2 to TRBJ2-7; 8 nucleotides agree with TRBD2. The germline CDR1 and CDR2 sequences are SGHTA and FQGNSA. Losses at the gene ends were 2 bases for V and 4 bases for J; bases not matched to a gene: 7. The CDR3 totals 15 residues. The DNA of the CDR3 is TGTGCCAGCAGCTTATTTAGCGGGGTCGTATACGAGCAGTACTTC. Protein product: CASSLFSGVVYEQYF. Drawing the rest from reference TRBV7-2 and TRBJ2-7, the complete variable domain is GAGVSQSPSNKVTEKGKDVELRCDPISGHTALYWYRQSLGQGLEFLIYFQGNSAPDKSGLPSDRFSAERTGGSVSTLTIQRTQQEDSAVYLCASSLFSGVVYEQYFGPGTRLTVT.

This sequence joins TRBV28 and TRBJ2-7, with D unclear. Trimming took off 6 bases at V and 2 bases at J, with 8 bases between the two ends. The germline V gene encodes CDR1 MDHEN and CDR2 SYDVKM. This CDR3 is 12 amino acids long. CDR3 coding DNA: TGTGCCAGCAGATCCGACACCTACGAGCAGTACTTC. Translation: CASRSDTYEQYF. The full variable domain, completed using reference TRBV28 and TRBJ2-7, is DVKVTQSSRYLVKRTGEKVFLECVQDMDHENMFWYRQDPGLGLRLIYFSYDVKMKEKGDIPEGYSVSREKKERFSLILESASTNQTSMYLCASRSDTYEQYFGPGTRLTVT.

The chain carries TRBV11-2 and TRBJ1-2; D remains ambiguous. Germline V lookup: CDR1 SGHAT, CDR2 FQNNGV. The CDR3 is made up of 14 amino acids. Trimming took off 5 bases at V and 4 bases at J, with 14 bases between the two ends. The CDR3 DNA follows: TGTGCCAGCAGCCAAGGAAACGCGGGCTATGGCTACACCTTC. Its protein is CASSQGNAGYGYTF.